In terms of frequency, the clone carrying this T cell receptor (beta chain) is medium-sized. Antigen unknown. CSF cells were profiled by 10X single-cell V(D)J and 5' expression. No DNA is given; TCRdb re-called the 10x single-cell sequencing reads and lists each CDR3 protein once. The sample table includes some 1,100 distinct CDR3 sequences. The sample is drawn from a study of CD8 T cells in cerebrospinal fluid in Alzheimer's disease. Findings and caveats of the study: Expanded clones of at least 3% were commoner in Alzheimer's patients than healthy subjects.

The CDR3 contains 15 residues. All participants were free of acute infectious disease and in good physical condition. Sample: cerebrospinal fluid. This receptor was identified in a human donor in good health. The gene calls are TRBV12-3 or TRBV12-4 and TRBJ2-2; TCRdb's D call of TRBD2 is untestable without DNA. CDR3: CASSLVGLAGDSLFF.